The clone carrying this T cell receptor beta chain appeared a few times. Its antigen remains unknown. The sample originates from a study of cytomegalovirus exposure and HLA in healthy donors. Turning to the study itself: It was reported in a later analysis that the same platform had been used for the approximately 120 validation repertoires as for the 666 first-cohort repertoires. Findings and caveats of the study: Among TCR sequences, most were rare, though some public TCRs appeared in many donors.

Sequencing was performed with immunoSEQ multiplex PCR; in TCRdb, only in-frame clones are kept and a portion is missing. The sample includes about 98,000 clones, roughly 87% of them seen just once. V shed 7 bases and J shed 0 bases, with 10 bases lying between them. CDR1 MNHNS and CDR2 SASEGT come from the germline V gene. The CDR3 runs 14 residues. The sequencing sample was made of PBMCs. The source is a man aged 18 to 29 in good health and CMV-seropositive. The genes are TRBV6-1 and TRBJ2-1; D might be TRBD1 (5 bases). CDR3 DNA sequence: TGTGCCAGCACCCCAGGACACTCCTACAATGAGCAGTTCTTC. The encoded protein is CASTPGHSYNEQFF.